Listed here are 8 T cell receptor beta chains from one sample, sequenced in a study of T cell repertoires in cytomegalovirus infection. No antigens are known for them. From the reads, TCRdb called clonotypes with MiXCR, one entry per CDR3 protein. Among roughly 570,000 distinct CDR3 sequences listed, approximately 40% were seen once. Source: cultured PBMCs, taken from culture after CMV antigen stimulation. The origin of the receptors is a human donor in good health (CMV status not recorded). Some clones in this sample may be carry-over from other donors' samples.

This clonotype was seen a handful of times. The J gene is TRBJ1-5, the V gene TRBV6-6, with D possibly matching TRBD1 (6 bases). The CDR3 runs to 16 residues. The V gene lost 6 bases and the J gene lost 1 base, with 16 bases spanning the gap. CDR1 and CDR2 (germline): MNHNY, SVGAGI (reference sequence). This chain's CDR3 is CASRRTDPISNQPQHF. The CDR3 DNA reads TGTGCCAGCAGAAGGACAGACCCCATAAGCAATCAGCCCCAGCATTTT.

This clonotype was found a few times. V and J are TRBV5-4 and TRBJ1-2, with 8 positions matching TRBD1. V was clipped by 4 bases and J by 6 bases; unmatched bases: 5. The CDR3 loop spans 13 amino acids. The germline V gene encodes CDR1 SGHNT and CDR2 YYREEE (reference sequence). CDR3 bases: TGTGCCAGCAGCACCTCGACAGGGGATGGCTACACCTTC. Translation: CASSTSTGDGYTF.

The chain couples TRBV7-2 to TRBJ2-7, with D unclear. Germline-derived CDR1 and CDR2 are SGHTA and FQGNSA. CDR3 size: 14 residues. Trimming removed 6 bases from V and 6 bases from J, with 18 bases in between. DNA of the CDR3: TGTGCCAGCAGTCCCACCCTCCCGTTGGGCGAGCAGTACTTC. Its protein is CASSPTLPLGEQYF. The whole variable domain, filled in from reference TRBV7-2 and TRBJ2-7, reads GAGVSQSPSNKVTEKGKDVELRCDPISGHTALYWYRQSLGQGLEFLIYFQGNSAPDKSGLPSDRFSAERTGGSVSTLTIQRTQQEDSAVYLCASSPTLPLGEQYFGPGTRLTVT.

The CDR3 loop is CASSQIAGTSETSYNEQFF. DNA of the CDR3: TGTGCCAGCAGCCAAATCGCCGGGACTAGCGAGACCTCCTACAATGAGCAGTTCTTC. J is TRBJ2-1 and V is TRBV14; TRBD2 agrees at 10 bases. The junction had 10 bases not matched to a gene; V was cut back by 2 bases and J by 0 bases. Germline V gene lookup returns CDR1 SGHDN and CDR2 FVKESK. CDR3 length: 19 amino acids.

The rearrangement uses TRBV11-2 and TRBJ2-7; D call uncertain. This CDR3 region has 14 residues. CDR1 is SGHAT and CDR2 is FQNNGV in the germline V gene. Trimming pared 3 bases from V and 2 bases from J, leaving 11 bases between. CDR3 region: CASSFNLNAYEQYF. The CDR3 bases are TGTGCCAGCAGCTTTAACCTGAATGCCTACGAGCAGTACTTC. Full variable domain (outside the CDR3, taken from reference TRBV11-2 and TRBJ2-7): EAGVAQSPRYKIIEKRQSVAFWCNPISGHATLYWYQQILGQGPKLLIQFQNNGVVDDSQLPKDRFSAERLKGVDSTLKIQPAKLEDSAVYLCASSFNLNAYEQYFGPGTRLTVT.

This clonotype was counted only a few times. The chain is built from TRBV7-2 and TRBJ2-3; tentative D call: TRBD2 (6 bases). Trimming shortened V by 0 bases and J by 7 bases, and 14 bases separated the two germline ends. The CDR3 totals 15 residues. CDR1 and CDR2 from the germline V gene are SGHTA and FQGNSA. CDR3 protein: CASSLAFFREHTQYF. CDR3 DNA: TGTGCCAGCAGCTTAGCGTTTTTCCGGGAGCATACGCAGTATTTT.

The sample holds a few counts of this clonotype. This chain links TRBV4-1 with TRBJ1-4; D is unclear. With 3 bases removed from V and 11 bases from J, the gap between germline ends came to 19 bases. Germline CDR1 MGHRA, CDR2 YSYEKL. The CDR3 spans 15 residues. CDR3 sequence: CASSHPGFSGGKLFF. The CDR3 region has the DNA TGCGCCAGCAGCCACCCGGGCTTCTCCGGAGGGAAACTGTTTTTT.

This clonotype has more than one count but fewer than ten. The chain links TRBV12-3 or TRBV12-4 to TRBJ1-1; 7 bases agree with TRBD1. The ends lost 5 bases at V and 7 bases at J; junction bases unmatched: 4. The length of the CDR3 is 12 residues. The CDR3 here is CASSPGGDEAFF. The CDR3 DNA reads TGTGCCAGCAGTCCAGGGGGAGATGAAGCTTTCTTT.